What follows describes a single T cell receptor beta chain. Antigen unknown. The same CDR3 is also encoded by other DNA sequences in this sample. The PCR had 60 Vbeta and 13 Jbeta primers. Authors' methods: The count from a later analysis was 70 million to 85 million unique TCR beta chains, about 10 million of them shared. Assay: immunoSEQ multiplex PCR; the TCRdb copy retains only in-frame clones and omits some. V, J and clone size are taken as reported in that table, and D and trimming were inferred from the DNA itself. In the table there are more than 60,000 clones, 80% of which are singletons. This specimen comes from a study of cytomegalovirus exposure and HLA in healthy donors. The study's findings and limits: The authors reported that TCR beta sequences could predict HLA-A and HLA-B alleles. These predictions were accurate for most subjects in the first cohort. An analysis done earlier found most TCR beta V segments productive about 87% or about 30% of the time. Some TCR beta chains (over 150 of them) were listed as cytomegalovirus-associated.

Germline assignment: CDR1 MNHEY and CDR2 SVGAGI. This CDR3 spans 13 amino acids. Trimming cost V 6 bases and J 6 bases; bases outside gene matches: 7. The sequence was obtained from a woman aged 30 to 39 in good health and CMV-seronegative. The chain is built from TRBV6-5 and TRBJ1-2, with 7 bases matching TRBD1. Material for sequencing was PBMCs. The DNA for the CDR3 is TGTGCCAGCAGCCGCAGACAGGGCCATGGCTACACCTTC. This sequence encodes CASSRRQGHGYTF.